In its sample, the clone carrying this T cell receptor beta chain was seen a few times. Antigen unknown. This sample is part of a study of cytomegalovirus exposure and HLA in healthy donors. Study-level results: A later analysis, which compared TCR beta chains of equal frequency, found the HLA-associated ones more clonally expanded. Cytomegalovirus association was assigned to approximately 160 TCR beta chains.

Germline loops: CDR1 SGHDT, CDR2 YYEEEE. With 4 bases removed from V and 4 bases from J, the gap between germline ends came to 11 bases. This CDR3 region has 13 residues. Primers for the PCR totalled 60 Vbeta and 13 Jbeta. Sequencing used immunoSEQ multiplex PCR; TCRdb keeps in-frame clones, though not all of them. The data contain around 130,000 clones, over 8% of them singletons. The material sequenced was PBMCs. The V and J genes are TRBV5-6 and TRBJ1-2; D perhaps matches TRBD1 (5 bases). This TCR came from a man aged 35 to 55 in good health and CMV-seronegative. The CDR3 loop reads CASSGTTGYGYTF. The CDR3 coding sequence is TGTGCCAGCAGCGGTACCACAGGCTATGGCTACACCTTC. Complete variable domain (other parts from reference TRBV5-6 and TRBJ1-2): DAGVTQSPTHLIKTRGQQVTLRCSPKSGHDTVSWYQQALGQGPQFIFQYYEEEERQRGNFPDRFSGHQFPNYSSELNVNALLLGDSALYLCASSGTTGYGYTFGSGTRLTVV.